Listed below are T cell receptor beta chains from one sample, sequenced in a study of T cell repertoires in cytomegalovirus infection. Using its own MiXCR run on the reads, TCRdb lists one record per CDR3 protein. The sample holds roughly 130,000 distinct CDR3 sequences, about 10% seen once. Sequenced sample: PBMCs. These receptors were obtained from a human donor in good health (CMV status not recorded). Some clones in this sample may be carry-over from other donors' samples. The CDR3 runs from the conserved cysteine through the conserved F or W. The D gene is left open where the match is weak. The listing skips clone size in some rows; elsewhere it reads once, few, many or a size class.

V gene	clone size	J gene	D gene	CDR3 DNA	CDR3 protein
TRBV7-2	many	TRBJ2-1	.	TGTGCCAGCAGCCTCCGCCGCTACGTAAATGAGCAGTTCTTC	CASSLRRYVNEQFF
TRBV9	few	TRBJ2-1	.	TGTGCCAGCAGCGTAGCTAACAATGAGCAGTTCTTC	CASSVANNEQFF
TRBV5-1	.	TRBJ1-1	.	TGCGCCAGCAGCTTTGAAGTGAACACTGAAGCTTTCTTT	CASSFEVNTEAFF
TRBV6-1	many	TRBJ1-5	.	TGTGCCAGTAGACCGAATAGCAATCAGCCCCAGCATTTT	CASRPNSNQPQHF
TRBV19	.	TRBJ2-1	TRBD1	TGTGCCAGTAGTATGCTGACAGGGCGGTTTTCCTACAATGAGCAGTTCTTC	CASSMLTGRFSYNEQFF
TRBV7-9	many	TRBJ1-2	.	TGTGCCAGCAGCTTACAGGAGAACTATGGCTACACCTTC	CASSLQENYGYTF
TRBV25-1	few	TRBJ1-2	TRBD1	TGTGCCAGCAGTCCGCTGACAGGGGGGTTGAAGGGCTACACCTTC	CASSPLTGGLKGYTF
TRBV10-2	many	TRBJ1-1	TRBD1	TGCGCCAGCAGTGGAACAGGGGTCACTGAAGCTTTCTTT	CASSGTGVTEAFF
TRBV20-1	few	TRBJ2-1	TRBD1	TGCAGTGCTAGCAGGGGGTCTGATGAGCAGTTCTTC	CSASRGSDEQFF
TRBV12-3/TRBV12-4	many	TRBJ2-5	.	TGTGCCAGCAGTTCTTTGGGTCTAGGAGAGACCCAGTACTTC	CASSSLGLGETQYF
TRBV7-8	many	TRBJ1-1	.	TGTGCCAGCAGCTTCCAGCCGGGGACTGAAGCTTTCTTT	CASSFQPGTEAFF
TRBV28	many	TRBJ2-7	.	TGTGCCAGCAGTACCCGTCAGGGCGAGCAGTACTTC	CASSTRQGEQYF
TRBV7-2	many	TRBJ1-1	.	TGTGCCAAGGTTACTGGCACTGAAGCTTTCTTT	CAKVTGTEAFF
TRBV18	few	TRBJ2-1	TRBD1	TGTGCCAGCTCACTAACCGGGACAGGGTACAATGAGCAGTTCTTC	CASSLTGTGYNEQFF
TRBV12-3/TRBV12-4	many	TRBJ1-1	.	TGTGCCAGCAGCCCCTCAGGGCGGACTGAAGCTTTCTTT	CASSPSGRTEAFF
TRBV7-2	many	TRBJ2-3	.	TGTGCCAGCAGCCCCCGACGTACAGATACGCAGTATTTT	CASSPRRTDTQYF